The clone carrying this T cell receptor (beta chain) was seen only a few times. These data originate in a study of neoadjuvant nivolumab and ipilimumab in lung cancer. The CDR3 extends over 15 amino acids. V lost 5 bases to trimming and J lost 0 bases; unmatched junction nucleotides: 6. Germline loops: CDR1 SEHNR, CDR2 FQNEAQ (reference sequence). Produced via immunoSEQ multiplex PCR; TCRdb's table is partial and in-frame only. The sample contains 25,000 or so clones, approximately 83% of which appear only once. This material consisted of tumor tissue, taken after neoadjuvant nivolumab, alone or with ipilimumab, at or shortly before surgery. The V gene is TRBV7-9, the J gene TRBJ1-1; TRBD1 aligns across 7 bases. The sequence was collected from an adult with non-small cell lung cancer. The CDR3 region has the DNA TGTGCCAGCAGCAGGGGGACAGTCATGAACACTGAAGCTTTCTTT. This translates into CASSRGTVMNTEAFF.